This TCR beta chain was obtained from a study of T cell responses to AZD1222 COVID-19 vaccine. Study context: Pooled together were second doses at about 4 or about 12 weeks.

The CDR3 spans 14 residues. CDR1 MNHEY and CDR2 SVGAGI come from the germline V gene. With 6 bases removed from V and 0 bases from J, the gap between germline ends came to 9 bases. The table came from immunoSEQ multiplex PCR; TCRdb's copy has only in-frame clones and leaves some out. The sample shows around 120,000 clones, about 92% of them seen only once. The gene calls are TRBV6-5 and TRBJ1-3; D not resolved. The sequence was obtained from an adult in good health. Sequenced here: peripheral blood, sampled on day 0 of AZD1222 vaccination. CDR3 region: CASRLEPSGNTIYF. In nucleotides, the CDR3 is TGTGCCAGCAGATTAGAGCCCTCTGGAAACACCATATATTTT.